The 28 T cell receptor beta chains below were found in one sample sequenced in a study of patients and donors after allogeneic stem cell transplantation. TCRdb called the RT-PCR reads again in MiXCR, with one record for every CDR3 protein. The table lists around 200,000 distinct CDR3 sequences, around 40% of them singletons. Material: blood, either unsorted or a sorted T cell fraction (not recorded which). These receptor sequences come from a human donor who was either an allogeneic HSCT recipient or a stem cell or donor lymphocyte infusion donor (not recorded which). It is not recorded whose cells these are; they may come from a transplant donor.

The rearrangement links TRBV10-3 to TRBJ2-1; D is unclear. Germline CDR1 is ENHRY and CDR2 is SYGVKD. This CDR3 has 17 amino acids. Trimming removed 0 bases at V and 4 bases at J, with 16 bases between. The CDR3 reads CAISESRRVPAYNEQFF. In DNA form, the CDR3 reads TGTGCCATCAGTGAGTCCAGACGGGTCCCTGCGTACAATGAGCAGTTCTTC.

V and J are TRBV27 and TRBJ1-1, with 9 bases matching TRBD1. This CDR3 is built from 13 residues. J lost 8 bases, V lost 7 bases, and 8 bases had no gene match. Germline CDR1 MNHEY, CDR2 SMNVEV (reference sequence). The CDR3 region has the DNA TGTGCCAGCACCAAACAGGGGGCAGGAGAAGCTTTCTTT. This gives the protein CASTKQGAGEAFF.

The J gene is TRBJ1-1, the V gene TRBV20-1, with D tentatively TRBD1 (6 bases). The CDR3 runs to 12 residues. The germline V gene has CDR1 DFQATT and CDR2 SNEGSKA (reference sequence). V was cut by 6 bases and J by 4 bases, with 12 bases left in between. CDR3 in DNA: TGCAGTGCCCCCGGCAGGGGCACTGAAGCTTTCTTT. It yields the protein CSAPGRGTEAFF.

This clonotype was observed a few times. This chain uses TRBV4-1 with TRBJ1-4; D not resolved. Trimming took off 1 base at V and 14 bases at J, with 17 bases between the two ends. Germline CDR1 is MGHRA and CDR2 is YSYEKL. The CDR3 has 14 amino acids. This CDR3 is CASSQVGGFRGLFF. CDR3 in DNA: TGCGCCAGCAGCCAAGTGGGCGGGTTCCGCGGGCTGTTTTTT.

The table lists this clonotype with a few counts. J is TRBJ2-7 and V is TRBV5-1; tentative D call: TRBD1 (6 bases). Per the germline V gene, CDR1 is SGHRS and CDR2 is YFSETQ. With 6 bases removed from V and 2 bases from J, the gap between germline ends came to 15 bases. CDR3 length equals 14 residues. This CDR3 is CASTNLTGAYEQYF. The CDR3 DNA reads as TGCGCCAGCACCAACCTGACAGGCGCCTACGAGCAGTACTTC.

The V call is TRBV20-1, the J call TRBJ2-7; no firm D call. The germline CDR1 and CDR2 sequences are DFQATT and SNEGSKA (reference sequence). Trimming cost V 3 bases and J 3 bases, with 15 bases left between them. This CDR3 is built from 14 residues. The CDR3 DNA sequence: TGCAGTGCTAGGGGCGGTGGCACTTACTACGAGCAGTACTTC. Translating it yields CSARGGGTYYEQYF.

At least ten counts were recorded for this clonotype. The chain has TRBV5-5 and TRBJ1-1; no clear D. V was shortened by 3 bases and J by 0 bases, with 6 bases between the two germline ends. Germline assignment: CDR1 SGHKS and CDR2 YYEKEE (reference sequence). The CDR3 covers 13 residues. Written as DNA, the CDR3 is TGTGCCAGCAGCTCAACAGTGAACACTGAAGCTTTCTTT. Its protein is CASSSTVNTEAFF.

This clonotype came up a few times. The CDR3 sequence: CSAMTSSHNQPQHF. The CDR3 DNA reads as TGCAGTGCGATGACCAGCTCCCACAATCAGCCCCAGCATTTT. The gene calls are TRBV20-1 and TRBJ1-5, with no clear D. V lost 6 bases to trimming and J lost 3 bases, with 15 bases between them. CDR1 and CDR2 from the germline V gene are DFQATT and SNEGSKA (reference sequence). CDR3 length equals 14 residues.

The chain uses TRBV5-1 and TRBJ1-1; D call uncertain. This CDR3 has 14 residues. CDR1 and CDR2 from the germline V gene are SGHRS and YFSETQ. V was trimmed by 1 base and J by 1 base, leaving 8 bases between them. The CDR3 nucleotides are TGCGCCAGCAGCTTGTATACCGCGAACACTGAAGCTTTCTTT. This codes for CASSLYTANTEAFF. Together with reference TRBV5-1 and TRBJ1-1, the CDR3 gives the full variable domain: KAGVTQTPRYLIKTRGQQVTLSCSPISGHRSVSWYQQTPGQGLQFLFEYFSETQRNKGNFPGRFSGRQFSNSRSEMNVSTLELGDSALYLCASSLYTANTEAFFGQGTRLTVV.

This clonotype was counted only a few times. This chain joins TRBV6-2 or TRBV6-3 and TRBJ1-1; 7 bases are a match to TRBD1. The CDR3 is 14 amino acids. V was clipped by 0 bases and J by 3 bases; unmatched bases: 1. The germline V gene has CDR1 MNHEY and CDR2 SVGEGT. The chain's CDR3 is CASSYSGGHTEAFF. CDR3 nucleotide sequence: TGTGCCAGCAGTTACTCAGGGGGCCACACTGAAGCTTTCTTT.

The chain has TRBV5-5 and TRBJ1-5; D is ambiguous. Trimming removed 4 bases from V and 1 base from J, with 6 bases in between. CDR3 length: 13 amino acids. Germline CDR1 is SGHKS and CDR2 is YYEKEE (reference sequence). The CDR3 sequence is CASSALSNQPQHF. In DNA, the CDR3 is TGTGCCAGCAGCGCGTTGAGCAATCAGCCCCAGCATTTT.

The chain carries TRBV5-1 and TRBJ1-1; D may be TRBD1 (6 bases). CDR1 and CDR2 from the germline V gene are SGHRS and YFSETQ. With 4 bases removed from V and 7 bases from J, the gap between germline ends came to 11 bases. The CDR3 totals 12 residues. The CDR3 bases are TGCGCCAGCAGCACCGGACAGCTTGAAGCTTTCTTT. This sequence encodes CASSTGQLEAFF.

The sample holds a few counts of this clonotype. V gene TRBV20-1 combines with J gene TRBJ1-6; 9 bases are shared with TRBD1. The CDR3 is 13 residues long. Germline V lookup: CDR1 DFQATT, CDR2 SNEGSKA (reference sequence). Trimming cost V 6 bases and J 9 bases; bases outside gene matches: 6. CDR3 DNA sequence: TGCAGTGCGGCCCGGGACAGGGTTTCACCCCTCCACTTT. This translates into CSAARDRVSPLHF.

The CDR3 reads CAVQGLSYGYTF. In DNA, the CDR3 is TGTGCCGTACAGGGGCTCTCCTATGGCTACACCTTC. The chain carries TRBV10-3 and TRBJ1-2; 7 bases map to TRBD1. V shed 11 bases and J 4 bases; nucleotides not matched to a gene: 7. This CDR3 is 12 amino acids long. Per germline, CDR1 ENHRY and CDR2 SYGVKD.

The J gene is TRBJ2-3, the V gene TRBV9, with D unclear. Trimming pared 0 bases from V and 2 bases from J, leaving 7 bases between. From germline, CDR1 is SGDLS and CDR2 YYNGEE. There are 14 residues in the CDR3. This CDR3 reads CASSVEGITDTQYF. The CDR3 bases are TGTGCCAGCAGCGTAGAAGGTATCACAGATACGCAGTATTTT.

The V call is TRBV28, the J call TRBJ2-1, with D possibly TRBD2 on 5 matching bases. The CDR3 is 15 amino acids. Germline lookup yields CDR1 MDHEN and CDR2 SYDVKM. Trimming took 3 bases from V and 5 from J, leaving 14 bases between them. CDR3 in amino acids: CASSFWRAGHNEQFF. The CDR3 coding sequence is TGTGCCAGCAGTTTCTGGCGGGCGGGCCACAATGAGCAGTTCTTC. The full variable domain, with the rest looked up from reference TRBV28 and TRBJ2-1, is DVKVTQSSRYLVKRTGEKVFLECVQDMDHENMFWYRQDPGLGLRLIYFSYDVKMKEKGDIPEGYSVSREKKERFSLILESASTNQTSMYLCASSFWRAGHNEQFFGPGTRLTVL.

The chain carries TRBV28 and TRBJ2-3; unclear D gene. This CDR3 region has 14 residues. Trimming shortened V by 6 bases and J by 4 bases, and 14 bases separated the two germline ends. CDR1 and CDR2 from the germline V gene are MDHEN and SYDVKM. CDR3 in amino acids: CASSLDLGPDTQYF. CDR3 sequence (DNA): TGTGCCAGCAGCTTGGACCTGGGCCCAGATACGCAGTATTTT.

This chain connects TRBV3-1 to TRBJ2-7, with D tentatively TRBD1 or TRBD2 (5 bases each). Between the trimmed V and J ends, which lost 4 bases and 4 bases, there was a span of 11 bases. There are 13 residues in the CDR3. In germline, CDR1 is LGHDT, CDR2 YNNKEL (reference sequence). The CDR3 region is CASSRGPLYEQYF. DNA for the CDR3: TGTGCCAGCAGCCGGGGACCGCTATACGAGCAGTACTTC.

CDR3 sequence reads: CASSFAAGGLEQYF. In DNA, the CDR3 is TGTGCCAGCAGTTTCGCAGCGGGGGGGCTCGAGCAGTACTTC. The chain couples TRBV27 to TRBJ2-7; TRBD2 matches at 10 bases. The germline CDR1 and CDR2 sequences are MNHEY and SMNVEV (reference sequence). J gave up 6 bases and V 3 bases, and 5 bases lay outside the gene matches. The CDR3 extends over 14 amino acids.

In nucleotides, the CDR3 is TGCAGTGCTAGGAGTGGGTCTGGAAACACCATATATTTT. Translated: CSARSGSGNTIYF. The chain combines TRBV20-1 with TRBJ1-3; D is uncertain. V was cut by 3 bases and J by 1 base, with 7 bases left in between. CDR1 is DFQATT and CDR2 is SNEGSKA in the germline V gene (reference sequence). The CDR3 length is 13 residues.

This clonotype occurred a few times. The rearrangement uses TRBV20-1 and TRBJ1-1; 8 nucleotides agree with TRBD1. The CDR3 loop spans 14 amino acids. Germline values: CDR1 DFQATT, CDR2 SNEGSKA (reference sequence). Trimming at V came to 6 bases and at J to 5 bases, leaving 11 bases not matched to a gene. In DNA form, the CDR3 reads TGCAGTGCCGGGACAGGACACTTCAGGACTGAAGCTTTCTTT. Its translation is CSAGTGHFRTEAFF.

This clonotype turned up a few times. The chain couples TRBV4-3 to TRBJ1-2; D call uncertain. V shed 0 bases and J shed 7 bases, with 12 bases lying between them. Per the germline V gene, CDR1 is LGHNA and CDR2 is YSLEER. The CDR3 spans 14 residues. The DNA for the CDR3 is TGCGCCAGCAGCCAAGATGATTACGGGCGTGGCTACACCTTC. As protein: CASSQDDYGRGYTF.

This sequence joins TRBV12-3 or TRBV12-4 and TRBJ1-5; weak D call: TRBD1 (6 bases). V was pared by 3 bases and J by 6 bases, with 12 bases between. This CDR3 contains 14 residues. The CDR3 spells CASSFAQGAQPQHF. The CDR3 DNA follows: TGTGCCAGCAGTTTCGCACAGGGTGCTCAGCCCCAGCATTTT.

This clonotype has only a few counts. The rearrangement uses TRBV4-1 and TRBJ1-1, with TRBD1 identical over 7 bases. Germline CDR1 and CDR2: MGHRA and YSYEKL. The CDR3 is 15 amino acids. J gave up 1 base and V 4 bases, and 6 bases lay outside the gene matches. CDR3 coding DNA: TGCGCCAGCAGCCTAGAGGACAGGAGGAACACTGAAGCTTTCTTT. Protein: CASSLEDRRNTEAFF.

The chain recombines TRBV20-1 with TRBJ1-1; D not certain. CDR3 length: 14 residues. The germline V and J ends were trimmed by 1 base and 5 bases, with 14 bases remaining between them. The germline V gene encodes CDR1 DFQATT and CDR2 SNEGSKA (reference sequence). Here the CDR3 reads CSARGIWGGTEAFF. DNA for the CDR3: TGCAGTGCTAGAGGAATTTGGGGAGGGACTGAAGCTTTCTTT.

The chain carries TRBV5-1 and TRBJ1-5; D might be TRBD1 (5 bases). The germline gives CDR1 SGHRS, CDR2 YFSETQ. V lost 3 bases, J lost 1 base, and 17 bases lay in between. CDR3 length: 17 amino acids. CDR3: CASSWISGWRSNQPQHF. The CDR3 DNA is TGCGCCAGCAGCTGGATTTCAGGGTGGAGGAGCAATCAGCCCCAGCATTTT.

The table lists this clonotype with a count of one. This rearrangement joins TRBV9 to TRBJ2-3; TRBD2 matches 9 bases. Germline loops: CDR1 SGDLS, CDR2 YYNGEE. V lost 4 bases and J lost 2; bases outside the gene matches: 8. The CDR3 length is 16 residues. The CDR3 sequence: CASSSTTSGFTDTQYF. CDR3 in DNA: TGTGCCAGCAGCTCGACGACTAGCGGATTCACAGATACGCAGTATTTT.

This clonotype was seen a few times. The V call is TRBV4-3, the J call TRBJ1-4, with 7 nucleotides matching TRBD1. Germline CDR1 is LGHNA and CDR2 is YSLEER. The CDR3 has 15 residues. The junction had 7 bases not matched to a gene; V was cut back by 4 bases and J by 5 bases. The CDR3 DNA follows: TGCGCCAGCAGCCGCCAGGGGGGGGTAAATGAAAAACTGTTTTTT. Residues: CASSRQGGVNEKLFF.